The entry below gives a single T cell receptor (beta chain) sequence along with its context. Its cognate antigen is unknown. A much larger clone differs from this one at a single base, so this may be a read error. The data are from a study of blood T cells in healthy people across ages. Study-wide results and limits: There were more naive CD4+ cells and higher diversity in long-lived donors than in aged donors. It was not known whether donors were CMV positive (a possible confounder of expanded clonotype changes). Diversity figures derived from one million T cells were judged to underestimate the true value.

This CDR3 has 11 residues. From germline, CDR1 is SQVTM and CDR2 ANQGSEA. V dropped 3 bases and J dropped 4 bases, with 6 bases sitting between them. PCR was performed a second time for roughly 7 to 11 cycles using a sample-barcoded 5' primer and a J-beta primer mix. TCRdb re-derived calls from the 5' RACE reads in MiXCR, one entry per CDR3 protein. This table has nearly 800,000 distinct CDR3 sequences, 45% to 70% appearing once. V usage is TRBV29-1 and J usage is TRBJ1-2, with D hard to call. Material: blood. This TCR was recovered from a man aged 35 to 55 in good health. CDR3 sequence reads: CSVDRSYGYTF. As DNA, the CDR3 is TGCAGCGTTGACAGGTCCTATGGCTACACCTTC.